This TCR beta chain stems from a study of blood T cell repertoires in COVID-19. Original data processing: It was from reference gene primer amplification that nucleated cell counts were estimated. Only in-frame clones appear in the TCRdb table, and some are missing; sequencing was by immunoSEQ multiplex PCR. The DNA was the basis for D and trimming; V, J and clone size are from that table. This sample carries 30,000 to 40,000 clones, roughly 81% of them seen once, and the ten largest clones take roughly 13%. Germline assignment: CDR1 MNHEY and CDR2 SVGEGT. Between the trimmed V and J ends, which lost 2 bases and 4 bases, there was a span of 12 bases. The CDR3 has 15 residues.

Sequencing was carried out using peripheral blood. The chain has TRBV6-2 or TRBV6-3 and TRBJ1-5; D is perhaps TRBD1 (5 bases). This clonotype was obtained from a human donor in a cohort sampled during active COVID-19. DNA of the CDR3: TGTGCCAGCAGTTACGGTAGGGGCCTTAATCAGCCCCAGCATTTT. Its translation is CASSYGRGLNQPQHF.